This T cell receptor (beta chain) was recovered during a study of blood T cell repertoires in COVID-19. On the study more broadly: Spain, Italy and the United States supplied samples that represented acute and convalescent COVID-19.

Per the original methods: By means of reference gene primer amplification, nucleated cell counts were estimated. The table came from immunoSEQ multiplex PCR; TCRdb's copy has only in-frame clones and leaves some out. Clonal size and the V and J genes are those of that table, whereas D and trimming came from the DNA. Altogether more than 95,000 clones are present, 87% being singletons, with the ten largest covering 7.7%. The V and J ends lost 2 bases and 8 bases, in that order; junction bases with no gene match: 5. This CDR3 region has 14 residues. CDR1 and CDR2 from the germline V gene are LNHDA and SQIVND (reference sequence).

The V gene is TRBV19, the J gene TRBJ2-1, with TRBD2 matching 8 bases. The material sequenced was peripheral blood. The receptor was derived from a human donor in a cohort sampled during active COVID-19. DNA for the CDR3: TGTGCCAGTAGTATAACGGGGGGGCCATATGAGCAGTTCTTC. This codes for CASSITGGPYEQFF.